One and the same sample provided the 15 T cell receptor beta chains below, sequenced in a study of T cells in Graves' hyperthyroidism and ophthalmopathy. The TCR beta CDR3 regions underwent amplification using RNA transcripts as the source. Researchers ran a first-round RT-PCR on the TCR CDR3 using the HTBI primer set. Using its own MiXCR run on the multiplex PCR reads, TCRdb lists one record per CDR3 protein. This repertoire shows 400,000 or so distinct CDR3 sequences, roughly 13% found once; its top ten account for around 27%. What was sequenced was blood. Source of these receptors: a man aged 45-60 years with Graves' ophthalmopathy.

This clonotype was counted a few times. V usage is TRBV7-8 and J usage is TRBJ1-1, with D unresolved. Germline assignment: CDR1 SGHVS and CDR2 FQNEAQ. Trimming removed 1 base from V and 5 bases from J, with 11 bases in between. CDR3 size: 14 residues. This CDR3 is CASSLDSGRTEAFF. The CDR3 DNA is TGTGCCAGCAGCTTAGATTCGGGGAGGACTGAAGCTTTCTTT.

This clonotype was recorded at least ten times. The J gene is TRBJ2-1, the V gene TRBV30, with 14 bases identical to TRBD2. The CDR3 is 15 residues long. Unmatched junction bases numbered 5, after V lost 1 base and J lost 9 bases. CDR1 is GTSNPN and CDR2 is SVGIG in the germline V gene (reference sequence). CDR3 amino acids: CAWSGNGLAGGEQFF. CDR3 coding DNA: TGTGCCTGGAGTGGGAATGGACTAGCGGGAGGTGAGCAGTTCTTC.

This clonotype occurred a few times. The chain employs TRBV15 and TRBJ1-2; D remains ambiguous. The length of the CDR3 is 16 residues. Trimming took off 0 bases at V and 2 bases at J, with 13 bases between the two ends. Looked up from germline, CDR1 is LNHNV and CDR2 is YYDKDF (reference sequence). The CDR3 coding sequence is TGTGCCACCAGCAGAGATATTCTTTCGGTGAACTATGGCTACACCTTC. Its protein product is CATSRDILSVNYGYTF. Together with reference TRBV15 and TRBJ1-2, the CDR3 gives the full variable domain: DAMVIQNPRYQVTQFGKPVTLSCSQTLNHNVMYWYQQKSSQAPKLLFHYYDKDFNNEADTPDNFQSRRPNTSFCFLDIRSPGLGDTAMYLCATSRDILSVNYGYTFGSGTRLTVV.

There are many counts of this clonotype. This chain links TRBV5-1 with TRBJ2-7, with D possibly matching TRBD1 (6 bases). There are 17 residues in the CDR3. Germline CDR1 is SGHRS and CDR2 is YFSETQ. V was cut by 2 bases and J by 0 bases, with 18 bases left in between. Here the CDR3 DNA reads TGCGCCAGCAGCTTTTCGTTGGACTGGGACACCTCCTACGAGCAGTACTTC. Protein product: CASSFSLDWDTSYEQYF.

This clonotype was seen ten or more times. This chain uses TRBV12-3 or TRBV12-4 with TRBJ1-5; no definite D call. V was shortened by 1 base and J by 6 bases, with 10 bases between the two germline ends. There are 14 residues in the CDR3. CDR3 sequence reads: CASSLGEGLQPQHF. CDR3 DNA sequence: TGTGCCAGCAGTTTAGGGGAGGGTCTTCAGCCCCAGCATTTT.

The chain carries TRBV27 and TRBJ2-1; TRBD2 matches at 9 bases. Germline CDR1 is MNHEY and CDR2 is SMNVEV (reference sequence). The V and J ends lost 7 bases and 8 bases, in that order; junction bases with no gene match: 12. This CDR3 is built from 15 residues. The CDR3 DNA sequence: TGTGCCAGCATCAAAGGGGGACTAGCAGGCGATGAGCAGTTCTTC. Translating it yields CASIKGGLAGDEQFF.

The rearrangement joins TRBV18 to TRBJ2-7, with 10 nucleotides matching TRBD1. Trimming at V came to 1 base and at J to 3 bases, leaving 18 bases not matched to a gene. This CDR3 region has 20 residues. CDR1 is KGHSH, CDR2 LQKENI, per germline. In DNA form, the CDR3 reads TGTGCCAGCTCACCACTGGCCCCTGGGACAGGGGCTTTATCCAACTACGAGCAGTACTTC. Translating gives CASSPLAPGTGALSNYEQYF. Full variable domain (missing parts from reference TRBV18 and TRBJ2-7): NAGVMQNPRHLVRRRGQEARLRCSPMKGHSHVYWYRQLPEEGLKFMVYLQKENIIDESGMPKERFSAEFPKEGPSILRIQQVVRGDSAAYFCASSPLAPGTGALSNYEQYFGPGTRLTVT.

Many counts were recorded for this clonotype. This rearrangement joins TRBV15 to TRBJ1-1; D ambiguous. With 11 bases removed from V and 0 bases from J, the gap between germline ends came to 13 bases. CDR1 and CDR2 (germline): LNHNV, YYDKDF (reference sequence). This CDR3 contains 13 residues. DNA of the CDR3: TGTGCCGTCGAGGCGGGTGTGAACACTGAAGCTTTCTTT. This codes for CAVEAGVNTEAFF.

This clonotype was seen more than once but under ten times. This sequence joins TRBV19 and TRBJ1-5; 10 positions match TRBD1. Germline values: CDR1 LNHDA, CDR2 SQIVND (reference sequence). Unmatched junction bases numbered 7, after V lost 5 bases and J lost 3 bases. CDR3 length equals 16 residues. The CDR3, as DNA: TGTGCCAGTAGTGCGATAGGACAGGGGGTCAATCAGCCCCAGCATTTT. This gives the protein CASSAIGQGVNQPQHF.

This clonotype was counted between two and nine times. The rearrangement uses TRBV7-8 and TRBJ2-2; D remains ambiguous. The germline V gene has CDR1 SGHVS and CDR2 FQNEAQ. CDR3 length equals 14 residues. Trimming removed 1 base from V and 6 bases from J, with 9 bases in between. CDR3 sequence: CASSLVSRSGELFF. For the CDR3, the DNA is TGTGCCAGCAGCTTAGTCTCTAGGTCCGGGGAGCTGTTTTTT.

This clonotype was seen many times. The rearrangement uses TRBV20-1 and TRBJ2-1; D is possibly TRBD1 or TRBD2 (5 bases each). CDR3 length: 14 amino acids. The V and J ends lost 6 bases and 5 bases respectively, with 17 bases between them. Germline V gene sequence: CDR1 DFQATT, CDR2 SNEGSKA (reference sequence). The CDR3 sequence is CSAARDATNNEQFF. The CDR3 DNA is TGCAGTGCAGCTCGGGACGCGACTAACAATGAGCAGTTCTTC.

The table lists this clonotype with a few counts. The chain has TRBV27 and TRBJ2-7, with TRBD2 identical over 11 bases. The germline V gene encodes CDR1 MNHEY and CDR2 SMNVEV (reference sequence). Trimming cost V 5 bases and J 11 bases; bases outside gene matches: 2. The CDR3 contains 11 residues. CDR3 sequence (DNA): TGTGCCAGCAGTACTAGCGGGAGAGAGTACTTC. It yields the protein CASSTSGREYF.

This clonotype was detected many times. The CDR3 is CASSLFHSGRWAETQYF. CDR3 coding DNA: TGTGCCAGCAGCTTATTTCATAGCGGGAGGTGGGCAGAGACCCAGTACTTC. The chain carries TRBV7-3 and TRBJ2-5; 10 bases are a match to TRBD2. There are 17 residues in the CDR3. Per the germline V gene, CDR1 is SGHTA and CDR2 is FQGTGA. The V gene end was trimmed by 2 bases and the J gene end by 4 bases; junction bases not matched to a gene: 10.

In this sample, this clonotype turned up many times. The rearrangement links TRBV24-1 to TRBJ2-5, with D maybe TRBD1 (5 bases). CDR1 and CDR2 from the germline V gene are KGHDR and SFDVKD. V gave up 4 bases and J gave up 3 bases, with 8 bases separating them. The CDR3 has 13 residues. Written as DNA, the CDR3 is TGTGCCACCAGTGAGCAGGGTAAAGAGACCCAGTACTTC. Protein product: CATSEQGKETQYF.

This clonotype was seen ten or more times. J is TRBJ2-7 and V is TRBV20-1, with TRBD1 matching over 9 bases. J lost 5 bases, V lost 8 bases, and 7 bases had no gene match. Germline-derived CDR1 and CDR2 are DFQATT and SNEGSKA (reference sequence). The CDR3 sequence is 12 residues long. The CDR3 bases are TGCAGTTCCTGGGACAGGGTGGACGAGCAGTACTTC. This codes for CSSWDRVDEQYF.